This T cell receptor beta chain is from a study of blood T cell repertoires in COVID-19. Study-level background: Acute and convalescent COVID-19 specimens originated in the United States, Italy and Spain. Sample material is recorded as cDNA or gDNA derived from T cells, B-cell-depleted T cells, or PBMCs.

This CDR3 contains 16 residues. Germline trimming cut 0 bases from V and 1 base from J; bases unmatched to any gene: 1. In germline, CDR1 is LGHNA, CDR2 YNFKEQ. The count of this clone is one. Other DNA variants within this sample encode the same CDR3. As handled by the study authors: Amplifying reference gene primers gave estimates of nucleated cell counts. The table came from immunoSEQ multiplex PCR; TCRdb's copy has only in-frame clones and leaves some out. V, J and clone size reflect that table, while D and trimming were determined from the DNA. Of about 260,000 clones in the sample, about 86% are singletons; the top ten hold under 2.5%.

V and J are TRBV4-2 and TRBJ2-7, with 12 bases matching TRBD2. Sequenced material: peripheral blood. This clonotype originated in a man aged 25-45 years with active or convalescent COVID-19. CDR3 region: CASSQELAGGSYEQYF. The CDR3 DNA sequence: TGTGCCAGCAGCCAAGAGCTAGCGGGGGGGTCCTACGAGCAGTACTTC.